The rows below give T cell receptor beta chains drawn from one sample of a study of cytomegalovirus exposure and HLA in healthy donors. TCRdb's copy holds only in-frame clones and misses some; the assay was immunoSEQ multiplex PCR. The repertoire includes 110,000 to 150,000 clones, roughly 10% of them detected once, and under 2% sits in the top ten. Sequences were obtained from PBMCs. All receptors come from a man aged 50 to 59 in good health and CMV-seronegative. CDR3s include the opening cysteine and the closing phenylalanine or tryptophan. A D gene is named only where the DNA matches it firmly. The size of a clone is reported for some rows only, either as once, few or many, or as a class for expanded clones.

d_call	clone_size	v_call	j_call	cdr3_nt	cdr3_aa
-	-	TRBV19	TRBJ2-7	TGTGCCAGTAGTATCCATGCAGCAGACCGGGGGAGTGAGCAGTACTTC	CASSIHAADRGSEQYF
TRBD1	few	TRBV10-3	TRBJ2-3	TGTGCCATCAGTGGGGACAGGTTCACAGATACGCAGTATTTT	CAISGDRFTDTQYF
-	-	TRBV25-1	TRBJ2-3	TGTGCCAGCAGTGGCCGGGACAGGGAGCGGGGGGATACGCAGTATTTT	CASSGRDRERGDTQYF
-	-	TRBV6-5	TRBJ2-1	TGTGCCAGCAGTTACTCTCGGCAGGGGAAGGGCAATGAGCAGTTCTTC	CASSYSRQGKGNEQFF
-	-	TRBV7-6	TRBJ2-1	TGTGCCAGCAGCTTAGTGGGGCGACCCGGGGGCAATGAGCAGTTCTTC	CASSLVGRPGGNEQFF
-	-	TRBV18	TRBJ1-5	TGTGCCAGCTCACCGTCGGGGGGCAATCAGCCCCAGCATTTT	CASSPSGGNQPQHF
TRBD1	few	TRBV30	TRBJ1-1	TGTGCCTTTGCCTGGACAGGGACCATGAACACTGAAGCTTTCTTT	CAFAWTGTMNTEAFF
TRBD1	-	TRBV29-1	TRBJ1-1	TGCAGCGTTGTTCTGACAGGGGCGAACACTGAAGCTTTCTTT	CSVVLTGANTEAFF
-	-	TRBV7-2	TRBJ1-2	TGTGCCAGCAGCCTCGACAGGACCCCTAACTATGGCTACACCTTC	CASSLDRTPNYGYTF
TRBD2	few	TRBV4-2	TRBJ2-1	TGTGCCAGCAGCCAAGAGCGCGGGGGGGCTTTCTATGAGCAGTTCTTC	CASSQERGGAFYEQFF
TRBD2	few	TRBV19	TRBJ2-2	TGTGCCAGTAGTACCAGGGGTAGCGGGAAAAACGGGGAGCTGTTTTTT	CASSTRGSGKNGELFF
-	few	TRBV6-5	TRBJ2-4	TGTGCCAGCAGAGCCTCGGACGGGGGAGACATTCAGTACTTC	CASRASDGGDIQYF
TRBD2	few	TRBV11-2	TRBJ2-3	TGTGCCAGCAGCTTCCTTTCGGGACTACCGCCCACAGATACGCAGTATTTT	CASSFLSGLPPTDTQYF
-	-	TRBV6-5	TRBJ2-5	TGTGCCAGCAGACCCTCGGGGGGCGAGACCCAGTACTTC	CASRPSGGETQYF
-	-	TRBV27	TRBJ1-2	TGTGCCAGCAGCGACAGAGGTTATGGCTACACCTTC	CASSDRGYGYTF
-	-	TRBV30	TRBJ2-7	TGTGCCTGGAAATCGGACAGCTCCTACGAGCAGTACTTC	CAWKSDSSYEQYF
-	few	TRBV12-5	TRBJ2-7	TGTGCTAGTGGTCCTTGGACAGACTCCTACGAGCAGTACTTC	CASGPWTDSYEQYF
-	-	TRBV27	TRBJ1-1	TGTGCCAGCAGTTCCCGACCGCCAGCCGTCCCGGGAGGTATGAACACTGAAGCTTTCTTT	CASSSRPPAVPGGMNTEAFF
TRBD2	few	TRBV6-6	TRBJ2-5	TGTGCCAGCACCGAGACTAGCGTGGCGACCCAGTACTTC	CASTETSVATQYF
-	few	TRBV6-5	TRBJ1-3	TGTGCCAGCAGTTACGGAGTCTCTGGAAACACCATATATTTT	CASSYGVSGNTIYF
-	-	TRBV5-6	TRBJ1-1	TGTGCCAGCAGCTTGGGGGAGCAGGACACTGAAGCTTTCTTT	CASSLGEQDTEAFF
TRBD1	-	TRBV6-5	TRBJ2-2	TGTGCCAGCATCGGGACAGGGGACACCGGGGAGCTGTTTTTT	CASIGTGDTGELFF
TRBD1	-	TRBV6-6	TRBJ2-7	TGTGCCAGCACAGGGGGCTACCACGAGCAGTACTTC	CASTGGYHEQYF
-	few	TRBV9	TRBJ1-4	TGTGCCAGCAGCGTAGCGCAGGGAGAAAAACTGTTTTTT	CASSVAQGEKLFF
-	-	TRBV7-2	TRBJ2-2	TGTGCCAGCAGCCCCCGGGCGGACAGCTCGAACACCGGGGAGCTGTTTTTT	CASSPRADSSNTGELFF
-	-	TRBV11-3	TRBJ2-3	TGTGCCAGCAGCTTGGGGCGAAGCACAGATACGCAGTATTTT	CASSLGRSTDTQYF
-	-	TRBV19	TRBJ1-1	TGTGCCAGTAGCCTACAGGGGAACACTGAAGCTTTCTTT	CASSLQGNTEAFF
-	few	TRBV30	TRBJ1-3	TGTGCCTGGAGTGTGTGGGGTCGGGGGGCTCAGGACACCATATATTTT	CAWSVWGRGAQDTIYF
-	-	TRBV5-4	TRBJ1-2	TGTACCAGCAGCTCCCAGGACAGCCGTGGCTACACCTTC	CTSSSQDSRGYTF
-	few	TRBV6-1	TRBJ2-7	TGTGCCAGCAGCAGCACACAGGGTTGGGTGGACGAGCAGTACTTC	CASSSTQGWVDEQYF
-	few	TRBV27	TRBJ2-6	TGTGCCAGCAGTTCGCGAGGGCCCCCTGGGGCCAACGTCCTGACTTTC	CASSSRGPPGANVLTF
-	-	TRBV5-1	TRBJ2-3	TGCGCCAGCAGTGGGACACTTGATACGCAGTATTTT	CASSGTLDTQYF
-	few	TRBV7-2	TRBJ2-7	TGTGCCAGCAGCCCTAGGTGGACAAACTCCTACGAGCAGTACTTC	CASSPRWTNSYEQYF
-	few	TRBV30	TRBJ2-7	TGTGCCTGGAGGGGGGGGGCTGCAAGATACGAGCAGTACTTC	CAWRGGAARYEQYF
-	-	TRBV5-4	TRBJ2-3	TGTGCCAGCAGCTTTTACGGGACTAGCACAGATACGCAGTATTTT	CASSFYGTSTDTQYF
TRBD1	few	TRBV5-1	TRBJ2-1	TGCGCCAGCAGTACCCGACAGGGCCAATACAATGAGCAGTTCTTC	CASSTRQGQYNEQFF
TRBD1	few	TRBV5-6	TRBJ1-1	TGTGCCAGCAGCCTCAGGGGGGCGCGGACTGAAGCTTTCTTT	CASSLRGARTEAFF
TRBD1	few	TRBV15	TRBJ1-1	TGTGCCACCAGCAGAGGGCGGGAGGGGGCGAACACTGAAGCTTTCTTT	CATSRGREGANTEAFF
-	few	TRBV5-6	TRBJ1-6	TGTGCCAGCAGCTTGACAGGACAAGGTTCACCCCTCCACTTT	CASSLTGQGSPLHF
-	-	TRBV10-2	TRBJ1-5	TGCGCCAGCAGTGAGTCAAAGGGGGATCAGCCCCAGCATTTT	CASSESKGDQPQHF
-	few	TRBV2	TRBJ1-1	TGTGCCAGCAGTGGGCGGGGAACGGACACTGAAGCTTTCTTT	CASSGRGTDTEAFF
TRBD2	-	TRBV19	TRBJ2-1	TGTGCCAGTAGTATACCGTCCCTCGGCGGAGGGACTAACAATGAGCAGTTCTTC	CASSIPSLGGGTNNEQFF
TRBD2	few	TRBV27	TRBJ2-5	TGTGCCAGCAGGACCGCGAGCGGGGCCTATGTCCAAGAGACCCAGTACTTC	CASRTASGAYVQETQYF
-	-	TRBV10-3	TRBJ1-1	TGTGCCATCAGTGAGGTTCCCAGGGGCGCCCGCTCGACTGAAGCTTTCTTT	CAISEVPRGARSTEAFF
TRBD1	-	TRBV7-8	TRBJ1-1	TGTGCCAGCAGCTACCGGGACAGGTACACTGAAGCTTTCTTT	CASSYRDRYTEAFF
-	-	TRBV19	TRBJ1-5	TGTGCCAGTAGTACTGGCGGTGGGGCAGGTCAGCCCCAGCATTTT	CASSTGGGAGQPQHF
-	-	TRBV5-1	TRBJ2-7	TGCGCCAGCAGCTTGGACGGAGCGACCGAGCAGTACTTC	CASSLDGATEQYF
TRBD1	-	TRBV19	TRBJ2-7	TGTGCCAGTCAGAGGACAGGGGGCATCTACGAGCAGTACTTC	CASQRTGGIYEQYF
-	few	TRBV5-1	TRBJ2-3	TGCGCCAGCAGCTCATCAGGCTCAGATGCGCAGTATTTT	CASSSSGSDAQYF
TRBD1	few	TRBV6-5	TRBJ1-6	TGTGCCAGCAGTTACTCCAGTAGACAGGGCGATGCCCTCCACTTT	CASSYSSRQGDALHF
-	-	TRBV5-1	TRBJ2-1	TGCGCCAGCAGCTTGTCGTTACAAACCTACAATGAGCAGTTCTTC	CASSLSLQTYNEQFF
-	-	TRBV11-2	TRBJ2-7	TGTGCCAGCAACTTGGGAGGTCCTTACTCCTACGAGCAGTACTTC	CASNLGGPYSYEQYF
-	-	TRBV28	TRBJ1-5	TGTGCCAGCAGTTCCCTGTCGGGGGGCCAGCCCCAGCATTTT	CASSSLSGGQPQHF
-	few	TRBV6-4	TRBJ1-2	TGTGCCAGCAGTAGATTTGCGCCGGTTACGGATGGCTACACCTTC	CASSRFAPVTDGYTF
-	-	TRBV30	TRBJ1-3	TGTGCCTGGAGTCCTACCCGGGGGGCAGGAAACACCATATATTTT	CAWSPTRGAGNTIYF